The 27 T cell receptor beta chains below were found in one sample sequenced in a study of tumor-infiltrating lymphocytes in primary liver carcinoma (dated by TCRdb to between 2016 and 2019). TCRdb names Illumina HiSeq 2500 as the instrument used. Using a constant-region primer and ProtoScript II reverse transcriptase, TCRbeta-specific cDNA was reverse-transcribed from roughly 460 ng total RNA. Construction of the TCRbeta libraries relied on three nested rounds of multiplex PCR, following a slightly modified ARM-PCR procedure. Each of the first two PCR rounds ran for around 11 cycles and used multiplex TRBV1-TRBV30 forward primers together with a Cbeta reverse primer. Using fastp trimming at Q25 and MiXCR clonotype assembly, TCRdb reanalyzed the public sequencing data and kept in-frame beta chains. Each entry is one CDR3 protein sequence, shown with its most common DNA and genes. Here the sample has 100,000 or so distinct CDR3 sequences; about 70% occur a single time. The leading ten clones occupy 12% of the sample.

Without any cell sorting, total RNA and DNA were extracted together from around 20-30 mg of bulk tissue using the AllPrep DNA/RNA mini kit. Sequenced sample: liver tumor tissue from sampling region 2. The label giving this sample's cell subset or site can be read as: tumor region T2, inferior pole. The receptors here all came from an older woman with primary liver carcinoma and hepatitis B virus infection.

The chain's CDR3 is CASSEGVRNMNTEAFF. CDR3 coding DNA: TGTGCCAGCAGTGAGGGGGTCAGAAACATGAACACTGAAGCTTTCTTT. The genes are TRBV2 and TRBJ1-1; possibly TRBD1 for D (5 bases). Germline assignment: CDR1 SNHLY and CDR2 FYNNEI. This CDR3 has 16 residues. V was trimmed by 3 bases and J by 0 bases, leaving 14 bases between them.

V is TRBV4-1 and J is TRBJ1-5; D not resolved. Germline V gives CDR1 MGHRA, CDR2 YSYEKL. CDR3 length equals 14 residues. Trimming removed 4 bases from V and 12 bases from J, with 19 bases in between. CDR3 nucleotides: TGCGCCAGCAGCCCAATCGAGACGGGTAGGCTCCAGCATTTT. Protein: CASSPIETGRLQHF.

This clonotype was observed many times. The CDR3 DNA is TGTGCCAGCAGCGCATCGGACAGAGGGGGAGCCGAGCAGTACTTC. It yields the protein CASSASDRGGAEQYF. The chain carries TRBV9 and TRBJ2-7, with a weak D call TRBD1 (6 bases). Trimming took 3 bases from V and 6 from J, leaving 19 bases between them. The CDR3 is 15 amino acids. Germline V CDR1 and CDR2: SGDLS, YYNGEE.

As regards this clonotype: This may be a read error: a much more frequent sequence differs by one nucleotide. This chain links TRBV30 with TRBJ2-1; 10 bases fit TRBD2. Germline values: CDR1 GTSNPN, CDR2 SVGIG (reference sequence). V lost 4 bases, J lost 2 bases, and 8 bases stayed unmatched. CDR3 length: 16 residues. This CDR3 is CAWTGNGTSAYNEQFF. The CDR3 DNA reads TGTGCCTGGACCGGCAACGGGACTAGCGCCTACAATGAGCAGTTCTTC.

This clonotype was seen a few times. This may be a read error, as it is one base from a much larger clone. The chain joins TRBV10-1 to TRBJ1-1, with D unclear. Per the germline V gene, CDR1 is WNHNN and CDR2 is SYGVQD (reference sequence). The CDR3 is 12 amino acids. The chain's CDR3 is CAGSDPETEAFF. As DNA, the CDR3 is TGCGCCGGCAGTGACCCCGAGACTGAAGCTTTCTTT.

Remarks on this clonotype: One end of the junction is discordant with germline, which a read error may explain. The gene calls are TRBV11-2 and TRBJ2-1; TRBD2 matches 10 bases. This CDR3 contains 15 residues. Germline CDR1 and CDR2: SGHAT and FQNNGV. In nucleotides, the CDR3 is TGTGCCAGCAACTTAGGGACTAGCGTTCACAATGAGCAGTTCTTC. It is translated as CASNLGTSVHNEQFF. Together with reference TRBV11-2 and TRBJ2-1, the CDR3 gives the full variable domain: EAGVAQSPRYKIIEKRQSVAFWCNPISGHATLYWYQQILGQGPKLLIQFQNNGVVDDSQLPKDRFSAERLKGVDSTLKIQPAKLEDSAVYLCASNLGTSVHNEQFFGPGTRLTVL.

Regarding this clonotype: One end of the junction varies from germline; a read error may be responsible. The chain employs TRBV19 and TRBJ2-1; D perhaps matches TRBD2 (7 bases). The CDR3 runs 14 residues. Germline CDR1 is LNHDA and CDR2 is SQIVND (reference sequence). CDR3 sequence (DNA): TGTGCCAGCCAGCGGGACAAAGGCTACAATGAGCAGATCTTC. This translates into CASQRDKGYNEQIF.

A note on this clonotype: A read error may produce the germline difference seen at one junction end. V usage is TRBV4-1 and J usage is TRBJ1-2; D is perhaps TRBD1 (5 bases). Germline V CDR1 and CDR2: MGHRA, YSYEKL. This CDR3 is built from 14 residues. CDR3 DNA: TGCGCCAGCAGCCAAGCAGGGAGATCCTATGGCTACACATTC. Amino acids: CASSQAGRSYGYTF.

Worth noting for this clonotype: This may be a read error, as it is one base from a much larger clone. The CDR3 ends on some other residue instead of the conserved phenylalanine or tryptophan, so this is likely a read error. The rearrangement links TRBV28 to TRBJ1-1, with D perhaps TRBD1 (5 bases). The CDR3 totals 13 residues. In germline, CDR1 is MDHEN, CDR2 SYDVKM. The V end lost 5 bases, the J end lost 6 bases, and 13 bases lay between the germline ends. CDR3 sequence reads: CASSGGGFPEAFI. The CDR3 DNA is TGTGCCAGCAGTGGCGGGGGGTTCCCTGAAGCTTTCATT.

For this clonotype: A read error may explain this, as a much larger clone is one base away. The chain combines TRBV7-8 with TRBJ2-7; D not resolved. Germline V gives CDR1 SGHVS, CDR2 FQNEAQ. The length of the CDR3 is 15 residues. V lost 5 bases and J 1 base, leaving 15 bases between the germline ends. CDR3 loop: CASSRNQLMSYEQYF. In DNA form, the CDR3 reads TGTGCCAGCAGCAGGAATCAGCTGATGTCCTACGAGCAGTACTTC.

To note about this clonotype: Sequence at one end of the junction differs from germline and may be a read error. The chain couples TRBV7-8 to TRBJ1-5; D is perhaps TRBD1 (5 bases). CDR1 and CDR2 from the germline V gene are SGHVS and FQNEAQ. The CDR3 spans 17 residues. CDR3 sequence reads: CASSTLLGRVGNQPHHF. Here the CDR3 DNA reads TGTGCCAGCAGCACCCTATTGGGGCGAGTGGGCAATCAACCCCATCATTTT.

This rearrangement joins TRBV11-2 to TRBJ2-7; TRBD2 aligns across 9 bases. The V gene's germline CDR1 is SGHAT and CDR2 FQNNGV. The CDR3 is 15 amino acids. CDR3 region: CASSLSSGSVYDQYV. CDR3 bases: TGTGCGAGCAGCTTAAGTAGCGGGAGTGTCTACGACCAGTACGTC.

Remarks on this clonotype: Since the CDR3 does not end with the conserved phenylalanine or tryptophan, this likely comes from a read error. The limits of the CDR3 on the DNA are not certain, so only TCRdb's listed CDR3 is given. The chain has TRBV11-2 and TRBJ2-7; no check of the table's D call, TRBD2, against the DNA was made. The germline V gene has CDR1 SGHAT and CDR2 FQNNGV. The CDR3 region is 11 residues in length, termini included. The CDR3 protein is CASSSASSMEY.

A remark on this clonotype: Its ends do not fully match the called genes, so a read error is possible. The gene calls are TRBV12-3 or TRBV12-4 and TRBJ2-2; D gene ambiguous. The CDR3 loop spans 15 amino acids. Here the CDR3 reads CASTKRKTPTVELFF. The CDR3 region has the DNA TGTGCCAGCACCAAAAGGAAAACCCCCACCGTGGAGCTGTTTTTT.

This sequence joins TRBV2 and TRBJ2-5; 12 bases agree with TRBD2. With 10 bases clipped from V and 4 bases from J, the junction kept 4 bases outside the gene matches. The CDR3 is made up of 13 amino acids. Per the germline V gene, CDR1 is SNHLY and CDR2 is FYNNEI. The CDR3 sequence is CAKPGLAGETQYF. The CDR3 nucleotides are TGTGCCAAACCGGGACTAGCGGGAGAGACCCAGTACTTC.

This clonotype showed up just a few times. J is TRBJ2-1 and V is TRBV9; no reliable D call. V gave up 0 bases and J gave up 5 bases, with 6 bases separating them. CDR1 and CDR2 (germline): SGDLS, YYNGEE. This CDR3 has 13 amino acids. In nucleotides, the CDR3 is TGTGCCAGCAGCGTAGCTGACCACAATGAGCAGTTCTTC. This sequence encodes CASSVADHNEQFF.

This clonotype was detected ten times or more. This rearrangement joins TRBV5-1 to TRBJ2-2, with 8 bases aligning to TRBD1. V lost 3 bases, J lost 2 bases, and 6 bases stayed unmatched. CDR1 is SGHRS and CDR2 is YFSETQ in the germline V gene. The CDR3 is 16 residues long. CDR3 sequence reads: CASSWSPGGNTGELFF. The DNA for the CDR3 is TGCGCCAGCAGCTGGAGTCCAGGGGGCAACACCGGGGAGCTGTTTTTT.

About this clonotype itself: A read error may account for a junction end that differs from germline. V and J are TRBV11-2 and TRBJ1-2; D might be TRBD1 (6 bases). CDR1 is SGHAT and CDR2 is FQNNGV in the germline V gene. The CDR3 has 14 amino acids. CDR3 sequence (DNA): TGTGCCAGTAGCTCCCGGGGGGGCCCGGGGGACTACACCTTC. It is translated as CASSSRGGPGDYTF.

Remarks on this clonotype: One end of the junction is discordant with germline, which a read error may explain. The CDR3 DNA sequence: TGCGCCTGCAGCTTGGGGCAAACGGACACCGGGGAGCTGTTTTTT. This encodes CACSLGQTDTGELFF. The V and J genes are TRBV5-1 and TRBJ2-2, with D possibly TRBD1 on 5 matching bases. Germline CDR1 SGHRS, CDR2 YFSETQ. The CDR3 extends over 15 amino acids.

This chain joins TRBV5-4 and TRBJ2-2; TRBD2 aligns across 8 bases. The CDR3 extends over 14 amino acids. The V gene end was trimmed by 6 bases and the J gene end by 14 bases; junction bases not matched to a gene: 15. Germline loops: CDR1 SGHNT, CDR2 YYREEE (reference sequence). CDR3 coding DNA: TGTGCCAGCAAGCGGGAGTTGGACACCGGGGGCCTGTTTTTT. Protein product: CASKRELDTGGLFF.

Points on this clonotype: One end of the junction is discordant with germline, which a read error may explain. The chain combines TRBV28 with TRBJ2-5; TRBD1 might be the D (6 bases). The CDR3 runs 16 residues. CDR1 and CDR2 from the germline V gene are MDHEN and SYDVKM. The CDR3 nucleotides are TGTGCGAGCAGTCTTCCGAGGACAGTGTACGGCGAGACCCAGTACTTC. Its translation: CASSLPRTVYGETQYF.

With respect to this clonotype: A read error is likely, as this CDR3 ends without the conserved phenylalanine or tryptophan. The chain recombines TRBV11-3 with TRBJ1-1; perhaps TRBD1 as D (6 bases). Per germline, CDR1 SGHNT and CDR2 YENEEA. This CDR3 spans 14 amino acids. CDR3 in amino acids: CTSSLVGAGIEAFL. The CDR3 bases are TGTACCAGCAGCTTAGTGGGGGCCGGCATTGAAGCTTTCTTA.

This chain links TRBV20-1 with TRBJ2-1; TRBD1 matches 7 bases. CDR3 length equals 14 residues. The ends lost 5 bases at V and 10 bases at J; junction bases unmatched: 14. Germline CDR1 DFQATT, CDR2 SNEGSKA (reference sequence). The CDR3 spells CSAETGRRGDEQFF. The CDR3 bases are TGCAGTGCTGAGACAGGGCGGCGAGGCGACGAGCAGTTCTTC.

This clonotype was detected a few times. Since a much larger clone is just one base distant, this may be a read error. The CDR3 DNA sequence: TGTGCCATCAGTGAGTCCTCCTCTGGGGCCAACATCCTGACTTTC. Translation gives CAISESSSGANILTF. The gene calls are TRBV10-3 and TRBJ2-6; D might be TRBD1 (5 bases). Germline loops: CDR1 ENHRY, CDR2 SYGVKD. The CDR3 loop spans 15 amino acids.

A few counts support this clonotype. The chain has TRBV11-1 and TRBJ2-7; TRBD2 aligns across 7 bases. Per the germline V gene, CDR1 is SGHAT and CDR2 is FQDESV (reference sequence). J was trimmed by 3 bases and V by 5 bases; bases with no gene match: 7. The CDR3 is 14 amino acids. The CDR3 loop reads CASSNLGTNYEQYF. In nucleotides, the CDR3 is TGTGCCAGCAGCAACCTCGGGACTAACTACGAGCAGTACTTC.

In the case of this clonotype: A much larger clone lies one base from this, so it may be a read error. The gene calls are TRBV5-1 and TRBJ2-4; D may be TRBD2 (6 bases). V was trimmed by 3 bases and J by 8 bases, leaving 9 bases between them. CDR3 length: 12 residues. CDR1 is SGHRS and CDR2 is YFSETQ in the germline V gene. CDR3 sequence (DNA): TGCGCCAGCAGCTCGGAGGGTGACATTCAGTACTTC. This gives the protein CASSSEGDIQYF.

This clonotype was counted at least ten times. The V gene is TRBV4-1, the J gene TRBJ2-2; D not resolved. Per the germline V gene, CDR1 is MGHRA and CDR2 is YSYEKL. V shed 4 bases and J shed 1 base, with 16 bases lying between them. CDR3 length: 17 residues. CDR3 bases: TGCGCCAGCAGCCCGCTCCCCCTGACTGGGAACACCGGGGAGCTGTTTTTT. Protein: CASSPLPLTGNTGELFF.